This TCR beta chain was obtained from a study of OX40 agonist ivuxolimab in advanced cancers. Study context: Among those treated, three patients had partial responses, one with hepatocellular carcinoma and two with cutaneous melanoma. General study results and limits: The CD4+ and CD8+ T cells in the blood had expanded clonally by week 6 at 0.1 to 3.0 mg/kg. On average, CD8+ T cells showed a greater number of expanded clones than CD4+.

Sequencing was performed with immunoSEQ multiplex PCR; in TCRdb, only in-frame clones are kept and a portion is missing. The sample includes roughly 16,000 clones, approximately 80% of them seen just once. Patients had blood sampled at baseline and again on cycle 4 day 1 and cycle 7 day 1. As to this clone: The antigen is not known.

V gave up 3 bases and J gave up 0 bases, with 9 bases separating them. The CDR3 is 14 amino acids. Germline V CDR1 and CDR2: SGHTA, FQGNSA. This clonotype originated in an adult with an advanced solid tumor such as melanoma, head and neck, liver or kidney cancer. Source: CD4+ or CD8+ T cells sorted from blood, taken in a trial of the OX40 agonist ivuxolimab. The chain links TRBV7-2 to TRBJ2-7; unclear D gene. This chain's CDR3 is CASSLAGLSYEQYF. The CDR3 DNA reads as TGTGCCAGCAGCTTGGCAGGCCTCTCCTACGAGCAGTACTTC.